Listed below are T cell receptor beta chains from one sample, sequenced in a study of blood T cell repertoires in COVID-19. TCRdb keeps only in-frame clones here, not all; method: immunoSEQ multiplex PCR. The data contain around 180,000 clones, about 82% of them singletons. The sequenced sample was PBMCs or T cells enriched from blood (not recorded which). Receptors originate from a woman in her twenties or thirties who had recovered from COVID-19. Both conserved end residues are part of each CDR3. A D gene is named only where the DNA matches it firmly. Clone size is stated in some rows and not others, as once, few, many or a class when expanded.

D: NA
size: NA
J: TRBJ2-6
length: 16
V: TRBV3-1/TRBV3-2
DNA: TGTGCCAGCAGCCAAGGAACCGGTCCTGGGGCCAACGTCCTGACTTTC
CDR3: CASSQGTGPGANVLTF

D: TRBD1
size: NA
J: TRBJ2-7
length: 15
V: TRBV5-1
DNA: TGCGCCAGCAGCTTGGGGACAGGGGGTCCCTACGAGCAGTACTTC
CDR3: CASSLGTGGPYEQYF

D: TRBD1
size: NA
J: TRBJ2-3
length: 15
V: TRBV5-1
DNA: TGCGCCAGCAGCCCAACAGGGGATGGGACAGATACGCAGTATTTT
CDR3: CASSPTGDGTDTQYF

D: NA
size: NA
J: TRBJ2-1
length: 13
V: TRBV9
DNA: TGTGCCAGCAGCGTAGTTGGCAACAATGAGCAGTTCTTC
CDR3: CASSVVGNNEQFF

D: NA
size: NA
J: TRBJ2-2
length: 13
V: TRBV29-1
DNA: TGCAGCGTTGATCCCGGCGGGACCGAGGAGCTGTTTTTT
CDR3: CSVDPGGTEELFF

D: TRBD2
size: NA
J: TRBJ2-1
length: 15
V: TRBV11-2
DNA: TGTGCCAGCAGCTTAAACAGCGGGGCCAGGGATGAGCAGTTCTTC
CDR3: CASSLNSGARDEQFF

D: TRBD2
size: NA
J: TRBJ2-1
length: 16
V: TRBV5-1
DNA: TGCGCCAGCAGCTTGGGGGGACTAGCGGGAGGTTTTGAGCAGTTCTTC
CDR3: CASSLGGLAGGFEQFF

D: NA
size: NA
J: TRBJ1-1
length: 14
V: TRBV7-9
DNA: TGTGCCAGCAGCCTCGGACGGGATAACACTGAAGCTTTCTTT
CDR3: CASSLGRDNTEAFF

D: NA
size: NA
J: TRBJ1-6
length: 14
V: TRBV27
DNA: TGTGCCAGCAGTCCTCGACAGGATAATTCACCCCTCCACTTT
CDR3: CASSPRQDNSPLHF

D: NA
size: NA
J: TRBJ2-5
length: 11
V: TRBV20-1
DNA: TGCAGTGCTGAAGCCCAAGAGACCCAGTACTTC
CDR3: CSAEAQETQYF

D: TRBD1
size: NA
J: TRBJ1-1
length: 15
V: TRBV5-1
DNA: TGCGCCAGCAGGTCGACAGGGGTGACGAACACTGAAGCTTTCTTT
CDR3: CASRSTGVTNTEAFF

D: TRBD2
size: NA
J: TRBJ2-3
length: 16
V: TRBV7-6
DNA: TGTGCCAGCAGCCTGACTAGCGGAAGTAGCACAGATACGCAGTATTTT
CDR3: CASSLTSGSSTDTQYF

D: NA
size: NA
J: TRBJ1-3
length: 15
V: TRBV25-1
DNA: TGTGCCAGCAGTGACGACAGCAACTCTGGAAACACCATATATTTT
CDR3: CASSDDSNSGNTIYF

D: NA
size: NA
J: TRBJ2-1
length: 15
V: TRBV5-4
DNA: TGTGCCAGCAGCTTGGTAGGGGTATCTGACAATGAGCAGTTCTTC
CDR3: CASSLVGVSDNEQFF

D: NA
size: NA
J: TRBJ2-7
length: 15
V: TRBV19
DNA: TGTGCCAGTAGTCCGGAGGTCGGGGGAACCTACGAGCAGTACTTC
CDR3: CASSPEVGGTYEQYF

D: TRBD1
size: NA
J: TRBJ2-7
length: 14
V: TRBV9
DNA: TGTGCCAGCAGCGCAGGGGGCCCAACCTACGAGCAGTACTTC
CDR3: CASSAGGPTYEQYF

D: TRBD2
size: NA
J: TRBJ2-1
length: 15
V: TRBV6-5
DNA: TGTGCCAGCAGGCCGGGACTAGCGGGATGGTTCGAGCAGTTCTTC
CDR3: CASRPGLAGWFEQFF

D: TRBD1
size: NA
J: TRBJ2-7
length: 15
V: TRBV27
DNA: TGTGCCAGCAGCCTTCGGGGGACAGGGCAATATGAGCAGTACTTC
CDR3: CASSLRGTGQYEQYF

D: NA
size: NA
J: TRBJ1-5
length: 16
V: TRBV7-9
DNA: TGTGCCAGCAGCGCCGGCGGGGGATTGATCAATCAGCCCCAGCATTTT
CDR3: CASSAGGGLINQPQHF

D: NA
size: few
J: TRBJ2-3
length: 15
V: TRBV4-2
DNA: TGTGCCAGCAGCCGGACTCGCGAAAAGGCAGATACGCAGTATTTT
CDR3: CASSRTREKADTQYF

D: NA
size: NA
J: TRBJ1-6
length: 16
V: TRBV27
DNA: TGTGCCAGCAGCTTTGACACGAGCTCCTATAATTCACCCCTCCACTTT
CDR3: CASSFDTSSYNSPLHF

D: NA
size: NA
J: TRBJ2-7
length: 14
V: TRBV19
DNA: TGTGCCAGTAGTACCGGATCCGGACAGTACGAGCAGTACTTC
CDR3: CASSTGSGQYEQYF

D: NA
size: once
J: TRBJ1-1
length: 13
V: TRBV29-1
DNA: TGCAGCGTATACGACTCCTGGAACACTGAAGCTTTCTTT
CDR3: CSVYDSWNTEAFF

D: NA
size: few
J: TRBJ2-7
length: 15
V: TRBV7-2
DNA: TGTGCCAGCAGCCACGGGGGTTCCGGCTCCTACGAGCAGTACTTC
CDR3: CASSHGGSGSYEQYF

D: NA
size: NA
J: TRBJ1-5
length: 15
V: TRBV19
DNA: TGTGCCAGTAGTCTAAGAGGGACAAGCAATCAGCCCCAGCATTTT
CDR3: CASSLRGTSNQPQHF

D: TRBD2
size: NA
J: TRBJ2-1
length: 24
V: TRBV10-1
DNA: TGCGCCAGCAGTGAGTTAGTCGGGGGGGTAGCGGGAGGGCCAGCAAGGGGCGGTGGAAATGAGCAGTTCTTC
CDR3: CASSELVGGVAGGPARGGGNEQFF

D: TRBD2
size: NA
J: TRBJ2-7
length: 15
V: TRBV25-1
DNA: TGTGCCAGCAGTGAGCACGGCGGGAGGAGAAACGAGCAGTACTTC
CDR3: CASSEHGGRRNEQYF

D: NA
size: NA
J: TRBJ2-6
length: 16
V: TRBV5-1
DNA: TGCGCCAGCAGCTTGCCGTCAGGGGCTGGGGCCAACGTCCTGACTTTC
CDR3: CASSLPSGAGANVLTF

D: TRBD2
size: NA
J: TRBJ2-7
length: 13
V: TRBV27
DNA: TGTGCCAGCAGACCTAGCGGGTTCTACGAGCAGTACTTC
CDR3: CASRPSGFYEQYF

D: NA
size: NA
J: TRBJ1-1
length: 14
V: TRBV2
DNA: TGTGCCAGCAGTGCGCAGGGCCTAAACACTGAAGCTTTCTTT
CDR3: CASSAQGLNTEAFF

D: TRBD1
size: NA
J: TRBJ1-1
length: 15
V: TRBV9
DNA: TGTGCCAGCAGCGTAACAGGGGAGCCGAACACTGAAGCTTTCTTT
CDR3: CASSVTGEPNTEAFF

D: NA
size: NA
J: TRBJ2-1
length: 12
V: TRBV6-2/TRBV6-3
DNA: TGTGCCAGCAGCTCCCAGAACAATGAGCAGTTCTTC
CDR3: CASSSQNNEQFF

D: NA
size: few
J: TRBJ2-7
length: 15
V: TRBV7-9
DNA: TGTGCCAGCAGCTTAGGCCCCACTAAGCTCTACGAGCAGTACTTC
CDR3: CASSLGPTKLYEQYF

D: TRBD2
size: NA
J: TRBJ2-7
length: 14
V: TRBV2
DNA: TGTGCCTCCACACTAGCGGGAGAATCGTACGAGCAGTACTTC
CDR3: CASTLAGESYEQYF

D: TRBD2
size: NA
J: TRBJ2-7
length: 14
V: TRBV27
DNA: TGTGCCAGCAGTTTTGCGGGAGGAATCCACGAGCAGTACTTC
CDR3: CASSFAGGIHEQYF

D: TRBD2
size: NA
J: TRBJ2-5
length: 16
V: TRBV7-9
DNA: TGTGCCAGCAGCCCCTGGACTAGCGGGGCCCTGGAGACCCAGTACTTC
CDR3: CASSPWTSGALETQYF

D: TRBD1
size: NA
J: TRBJ2-7
length: 14
V: TRBV19
DNA: TGTGCCACAAGTCGACAGGGCAGCTCTTACGAGCAGTACTTC
CDR3: CATSRQGSSYEQYF

D: NA
size: NA
J: TRBJ1-1
length: 12
V: TRBV10-3
DNA: TGTGCCATCAGTGCAGGGTCCACTGAAGCTTTCTTT
CDR3: CAISAGSTEAFF

D: TRBD1
size: NA
J: TRBJ2-7
length: 14
V: TRBV29-1
DNA: TGCAGCGTTGCTGACAGGGGGCAGACCTACGAGCAGTACTTC
CDR3: CSVADRGQTYEQYF

D: NA
size: NA
J: TRBJ1-5
length: 16
V: TRBV6-5
DNA: TGTGCCAGCAGTTACGAGAAGGGGGATAGCAATCAGCCCCAGCATTTT
CDR3: CASSYEKGDSNQPQHF

D: TRBD2
size: NA
J: TRBJ2-5
length: 16
V: TRBV4-1
DNA: TGCGCCAGCAGCCAGACCCCAGCGGGAGGAGGAGAGACCCAGTACTTC
CDR3: CASSQTPAGGGETQYF

D: NA
size: NA
J: TRBJ2-3
length: 16
V: TRBV25-1
DNA: TGTGCCAGCAGTGAACTTCTTGGGGGGAGCACAGATACGCAGTATTTT
CDR3: CASSELLGGSTDTQYF

D: NA
size: NA
J: TRBJ1-1
length: 12
V: TRBV11-1
DNA: TGTGCCAGCAGCCGTATGAACACTGAAGCTTTCTTT
CDR3: CASSRMNTEAFF

D: TRBD1
size: NA
J: TRBJ2-7
length: 12
V: TRBV2
DNA: TGTGCCAGCAAGACAGGGGGCTACGAGCAGTACTTC
CDR3: CASKTGGYEQYF

D: TRBD1
size: NA
J: TRBJ2-2
length: 17
V: TRBV4-1
DNA: TGCGCCAGCAGCCAGGGCCGTGGCAGGGGGACCACCGGGGAGCTGTTTTTT
CDR3: CASSQGRGRGTTGELFF

D: TRBD2
size: NA
J: TRBJ2-7
length: 15
V: TRBV4-2
DNA: TGTGCCAGCAGCCAAGAGGGGACTAGCGGCTACGAGCAGTACTTC
CDR3: CASSQEGTSGYEQYF

D: TRBD2
size: NA
J: TRBJ2-1
length: 16
V: TRBV7-3
DNA: TGTGCCAGCAGCATTGGGACTAGCGGGAGGTTCAATGAGCAGTTCTTC
CDR3: CASSIGTSGRFNEQFF

D: NA
size: NA
J: TRBJ1-5
length: 14
V: TRBV5-6
DNA: TGTGCCAGCAGCTCAATCCAGGGAAATCAGCCCCAGCATTTT
CDR3: CASSSIQGNQPQHF

D: NA
size: NA
J: TRBJ1-1
length: 13
V: TRBV6-5
DNA: TGTGCCAGCAGTTACTCGATGGGGGGAGAAGCTTTCTTT
CDR3: CASSYSMGGEAFF

D: NA
size: NA
J: TRBJ2-7
length: 15
V: TRBV7-2
DNA: TGTGCCAGCAGCCCTAGCCTGGCCGGTGCTTACGAGCAGTACTTC
CDR3: CASSPSLAGAYEQYF

D: TRBD2
size: NA
J: TRBJ2-1
length: 15
V: TRBV7-2
DNA: TGTGCCAGCAGCTTAGGCGGGAGGGCCTACAATGAGCAGTTCTTC
CDR3: CASSLGGRAYNEQFF

D: TRBD1
size: NA
J: TRBJ2-3
length: 16
V: TRBV5-8
DNA: TGTGCCAGCAGCTTGGGAGGACAGGGCTCCGCGGATACGCAGTATTTT
CDR3: CASSLGGQGSADTQYF

D: NA
size: NA
J: TRBJ1-2
length: 13
V: TRBV3-1/TRBV3-2
DNA: TGTGCCAGCAGCCTGAAGGACAGCTATGGCTACACCTTC
CDR3: CASSLKDSYGYTF

D: NA
size: NA
J: TRBJ2-1
length: 15
V: TRBV13
DNA: TGTGCCAGCAGCCAACGGACAGCGGCTTACAATGAGCAGTTCTTC
CDR3: CASSQRTAAYNEQFF

D: TRBD2
size: NA
J: TRBJ2-1
length: 14
V: TRBV3-1/TRBV3-2
DNA: TGTGCCAGCAGCCCATATAGCGGGGAACCCAAGCAGTTCTTC
CDR3: CASSPYSGEPKQFF

D: NA
size: few
J: TRBJ2-7
length: 11
V: TRBV27
DNA: TGTGCCAGCCATGGGGCCACCTCCATGGCCTTC
CDR3: CASHGATSMAF

D: TRBD2
size: NA
J: TRBJ2-2
length: 16
V: TRBV29-1
DNA: TGCAGCGTTTTTATACTAGCGGATAGGAACACCGGGGAGCTGTTTTTT
CDR3: CSVFILADRNTGELFF

D: TRBD1
size: few
J: TRBJ2-4
length: 14
V: TRBV3-1/TRBV3-2
DNA: TGTGCCAGCAGCCGACAGGGTGCCAAAAACATTCAGTACTTC
CDR3: CASSRQGAKNIQYF

D: TRBD1
size: NA
J: TRBJ2-5
length: 16
V: TRBV19
DNA: TGTGCCAGTAGTAACCGGGACAGGGAACTAGTAGAGACCCAGTACTTC
CDR3: CASSNRDRELVETQYF